The table lists the clone carrying this T cell receptor (beta chain) with many counts. Its cognate antigen is unknown. This CDR3 comprises 13 residues. Trimming removed 3 bases at V and 7 bases at J, with 14 bases between. Germline CDR1 and CDR2: SGHRS and YFSETQ. Donors were Caucasian adults residing in Nashville, Tennessee, USA. Memory CD4+ cells were the fraction left after CD45RA+ naive selection. The record originates from a study of shared clonotypes between healthy human individuals. Findings and caveats of the study: With a handful of donors compared, about 5.2% of naive CD4 clonotypes were shared.

Assay execution took place at the deep level. Some clones are missing from TCRdb's copy, which holds only in-frame ones; the method was immunoSEQ multiplex PCR. The data contain roughly 1 million clones, roughly 75% of them seen just once; the ten biggest clones take up 1.5%. The sample comprised memory CD4+ T cells sorted from blood. This sample's subset: CD45RA-negative fraction. The sequence was obtained from a man between 18 and 29 years old in good health. The chain combines TRBV5-1 with TRBJ2-7, with D hard to call. The CDR3 reads CASSWRSIEEQYF. The DNA of the CDR3 is TGCGCCAGCAGCTGGCGAAGTATTGAAGAGCAGTACTTC. Drawing the rest from reference TRBV5-1 and TRBJ2-7, the complete variable domain is KAGVTQTPRYLIKTRGQQVTLSCSPISGHRSVSWYQQTPGQGLQFLFEYFSETQRNKGNFPGRFSGRQFSNSRSEMNVSTLELGDSALYLCASSWRSIEEQYFGPGTRLTVT.